Here is one TCR beta chain with its context. The data were obtained in a study of radiation and T cells in renal cell carcinoma. The assay was immunoSEQ multiplex PCR, and TCRdb's table has in-frame clones only and misses some. The sample lists 25,000 to 30,000 clones, roughly 80% occurring once. Time point described: blood 2 weeks post-SBRT. Indicated treatment: 15 Gy SBRT to primary tumor, nephrectomy 4 weeks later. The tumor was a clear cell renal cell carcinoma. V lost 5 bases, J lost 2 bases, and 16 bases lay in between. Per the germline V gene, CDR1 is KGHSH and CDR2 is LQKENI. The CDR3 has 15 amino acids.

This sequence joins TRBV18 and TRBJ2-7, with D perhaps given as TRBD1 or TRBD2 (6 bases each). The source was blood, collected from a patient whose treatment included radiotherapy and nephrectomy. This TCR derives from a man in his sixties with renal cell carcinoma. The CDR3 DNA is TGTGCCAGCTCAGAGAGGGGGGCGGGTCCCTACGAGCAGTACTTC. This sequence encodes CASSERGAGPYEQYF.